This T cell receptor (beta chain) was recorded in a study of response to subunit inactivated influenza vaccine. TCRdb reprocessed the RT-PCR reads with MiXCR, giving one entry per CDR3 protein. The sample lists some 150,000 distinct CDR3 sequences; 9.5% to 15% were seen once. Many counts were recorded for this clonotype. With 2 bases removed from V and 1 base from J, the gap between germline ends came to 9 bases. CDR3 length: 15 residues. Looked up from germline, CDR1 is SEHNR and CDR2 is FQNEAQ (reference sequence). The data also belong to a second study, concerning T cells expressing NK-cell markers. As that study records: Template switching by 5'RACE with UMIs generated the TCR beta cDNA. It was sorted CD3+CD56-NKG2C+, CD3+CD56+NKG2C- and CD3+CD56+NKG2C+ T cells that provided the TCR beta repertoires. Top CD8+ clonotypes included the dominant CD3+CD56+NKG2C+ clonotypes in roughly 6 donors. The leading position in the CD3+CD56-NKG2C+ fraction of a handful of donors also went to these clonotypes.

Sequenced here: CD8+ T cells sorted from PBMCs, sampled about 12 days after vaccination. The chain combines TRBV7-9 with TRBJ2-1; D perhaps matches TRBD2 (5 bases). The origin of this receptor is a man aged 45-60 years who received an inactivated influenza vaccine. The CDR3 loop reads CASSLWGDSYNEQFF. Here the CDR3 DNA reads TGTGCCAGCAGCTTATGGGGAGATTCCTACAATGAGCAGTTCTTC.